This TCR beta chain derives from a study of PD-L1 blockade in urothelial cancer. The wider study: Administration of atezolizumab to patients began around 2014, at 1,200 mg intravenously every 3 weeks. Men with urothelial cancer arising in the bladder made up most of the roughly 29 patients. Blood analyses occurred 3 weeks (second dose) and 6 weeks post treatment start. The median number of T cells present in blood samples was under 150,000.

The time point: pretreatment peripheral blood. CDR3 length: 17 amino acids. V lost 2 bases, J lost 0 bases, and 9 bases stayed unmatched. Germline assignment: CDR1 PRHDT and CDR2 FYEKMQ (reference sequence). Clones were sequenced by immunoSEQ multiplex PCR, and TCRdb holds only the in-frame ones, with some missing. Here the sample spans 50,000 to 55,000 clones, more than 80% being singletons. The V gene is TRBV13, the J gene TRBJ1-1; 7 nucleotides match TRBD1. The TCR sequence derives from a man between 45 and 60 years old with urothelial cancer. The sequencing here drew on PBMCs, taken around atezolizumab (anti-PD-L1) treatment. The CDR3 protein is CASSLNWAGGLNTEAFF. The CDR3 nucleotides are TGTGCCAGCAGCTTAAATTGGGCAGGGGGACTGAACACTGAAGCTTTCTTT.